The entry that follows covers one T cell receptor beta chain sequence. Original analysis: Amplified reference gene primers provided the basis for estimating nucleated cell counts. This table comes from immunoSEQ multiplex PCR, and its TCRdb copy is limited to in-frame clones, with some not included. V, J and clone size are taken as reported in that table, and D and trimming were inferred from the DNA itself. Counted here are roughly 68,000 clones, approximately 85% occurring once; the ten biggest clones make up roughly 29%. The CDR3 sequence is 13 residues long. Deletions cut 3 bases from V and 10 bases from J, with 14 bases between. The germline V gene has CDR1 SGHNT and CDR2 YYREEE (reference sequence). The data were taken from a study of blood T cell repertoires in COVID-19. In the study overall: Acute and convalescent COVID-19 specimens originated in the United States, Italy and Spain. Sources were T cells, B-cell-depleted T cells, or PBMCs; the material itself was cDNA or gDNA.

The source is a man aged 50-60 years with acute or convalescent COVID-19. Input material: peripheral blood. The gene calls are TRBV5-4 and TRBJ1-5; possibly TRBD1 for D (5 bases). This CDR3 reads CASSSHRGEPQHF. The CDR3 DNA follows: TGTGCCAGCAGCTCCCACCGGGGGGAACCCCAGCATTTT.